A single sample is the source of the 26 T cell receptor beta chains below, sequenced in a study of OX40 agonist ivuxolimab in advanced cancers. Some clones are missing from TCRdb's copy, which holds only in-frame ones; the method was immunoSEQ multiplex PCR. The sample has tens of thousands of clones, 65% to 80% seen once. The material sequenced was CD4+ or CD8+ T cells sorted from blood, taken in a trial of the OX40 agonist ivuxolimab. The source is an adult with an advanced solid tumor such as melanoma, head and neck, liver or kidney cancer.

The chain combines TRBV11-2 with TRBJ2-3; possibly TRBD1 for D (6 bases). V was pared by 2 bases and J by 2 bases, with 11 bases between. The length of the CDR3 is 15 residues. Germline V gene lookup returns CDR1 SGHAT and CDR2 FQNNGV. In DNA, the CDR3 is TGTGCCAGCAGCTTAATCCCAGGGGCCACAGATACGCAGTATTTT. Translated, it gives CASSLIPGATDTQYF.

CDR3 protein: CASSEGVGTYEQYF. The CDR3 nucleotides read TGTGCCAGCAGTGAAGGGGTGGGGACCTACGAGCAGTACTTC. The chain employs TRBV6-1 and TRBJ2-7, with no clear D. V lost 1 base and J lost 2, with 9 bases in between. This CDR3 has 14 residues. The germline gives CDR1 MNHNS, CDR2 SASEGT.

The V and J genes are TRBV7-9 and TRBJ1-5; the D gene is possibly TRBD1 (6 bases). In germline, CDR1 is SEHNR, CDR2 FQNEAQ (reference sequence). This CDR3 comprises 15 residues. Between the trimmed V and J ends, which lost 6 bases and 8 bases, there was a span of 20 bases. The CDR3 sequence is CASRGEAGSGEPQHF. The CDR3, as DNA: TGTGCCAGCAGGGGTGAGGCAGGGTCAGGGGAGCCCCAGCATTTT.

The V gene is TRBV10-3, the J gene TRBJ2-2, with D perhaps TRBD1 or TRBD2 (6 bases each). The CDR3 is 15 residues long. Germline-derived CDR1 and CDR2 are ENHRY and SYGVKD. V lost 1 base and J 4 bases, leaving 10 bases between the germline ends. CDR3 in DNA: TGTGCCATCAGTGAGTGGGGGGCCGGCACCGGGGAGCTGTTTTTT. As protein: CAISEWGAGTGELFF.

The chain has TRBV7-9 and TRBJ2-7, with D possibly matching TRBD1 (6 bases). In germline, CDR1 is SEHNR, CDR2 FQNEAQ (reference sequence). The CDR3 runs 14 residues. V was clipped by 4 bases and J by 2 bases, with 12 bases between them. CDR3 loop: CASSSRQGTYEQYF. The CDR3 DNA follows: TGTGCCAGCAGCTCACGGCAGGGGACCTACGAGCAGTACTTC.

This chain links TRBV18 with TRBJ1-5; D is unclear. The CDR3 consists of 15 residues. V dropped 3 bases and J dropped 4 bases, with 13 bases sitting between them. Looked up from germline, CDR1 is KGHSH and CDR2 is LQKENI. The CDR3 spells CASSPERTGNQPQHF. As DNA, the CDR3 is TGTGCCAGCTCACCGGAACGGACCGGGAATCAGCCCCAGCATTTT. Full variable domain (remainder filled in from reference TRBV18 and TRBJ1-5): NAGVMQNPRHLVRRRGQEARLRCSPMKGHSHVYWYRQLPEEGLKFMVYLQKENIIDESGMPKERFSAEFPKEGPSILRIQQVVRGDSAAYFCASSPERTGNQPQHFGDGTRLSIL.

The CDR3 loop is CASSQDIAGGEETQYF. The CDR3 DNA reads TGCGCCAGCAGCCAAGATATAGCGGGGGGGGAAGAGACCCAGTACTTC. V usage is TRBV4-3 and J usage is TRBJ2-5; 11 bases align to TRBD2. This CDR3 is 16 amino acids long. Germline V CDR1 and CDR2: LGHNA, YSLEER. Germline trimming cut 0 bases from V and 3 bases from J; bases unmatched to any gene: 3.

This clone is medium-sized in the sample. V gene TRBV2 combines with J gene TRBJ1-1; maybe TRBD1 (5 bases). This CDR3 has 16 amino acids. V was shortened by 0 bases and J by 5 bases, with 16 bases between the two germline ends. Germline V gives CDR1 SNHLY, CDR2 FYNNEI. CDR3 region: CASSEALLQGWTEAFF. The CDR3 nucleotides are TGTGCCAGCAGTGAAGCGCTTCTGCAGGGTTGGACTGAAGCTTTCTTT.

The chain couples TRBV4-2 to TRBJ2-4; 7 nucleotides line up with TRBD2. Germline trimming cut 4 bases from V and 3 bases from J; bases unmatched to any gene: 6. CDR1 is LGHNA and CDR2 is YNFKEQ in the germline V gene. The CDR3 is 15 amino acids. The CDR3 loop reads CASSLLGGNKNIQYF. The CDR3 DNA sequence: TGTGCCAGCAGCCTCCTCGGGGGGAACAAAAACATTCAGTACTTC.

The V gene is TRBV27, the J gene TRBJ2-5; either TRBD1 or TRBD2 may fit D (5 bases each). The CDR3 extends over 17 amino acids. Germline V gene lookup returns CDR1 MNHEY and CDR2 SMNVEV (reference sequence). The V end lost 5 bases, the J end lost 1 base, and 20 bases lay between the germline ends. The DNA for the CDR3 is TGTGCCAGCAGTAAATACCCGAGACAGAGGGCCCAAGAGACCCAGTACTTC. It encodes CASSKYPRQRAQETQYF.

Only a few counts were recorded for this clone. The chain recombines TRBV5-6 with TRBJ1-1, with D uncertain. V shed 4 bases and J shed 4 bases, with 11 bases lying between them. The CDR3 consists of 13 residues. Germline-derived CDR1 and CDR2 are SGHDT and YYEEEE. CDR3 protein: CASSPSAPTEAFF. CDR3 nucleotides: TGTGCCAGCAGCCCTAGCGCTCCCACTGAAGCTTTCTTT.

This chain joins TRBV6-1 and TRBJ2-2, with D hard to call. Trimming removed 6 bases from V and 10 bases from J, with 12 bases in between. The germline V gene encodes CDR1 MNHNS and CDR2 SASEGT. The CDR3 has 12 amino acids. The CDR3 sequence: CASRPGSEELFF. CDR3 nucleotides: TGTGCCAGCAGACCGGGTTCGGAGGAGCTGTTTTTT.

The rearrangement uses TRBV19 and TRBJ2-7; 9 positions agree with TRBD1. This CDR3 comprises 15 residues. Germline assignment: CDR1 LNHDA and CDR2 SQIVND (reference sequence). With V trimmed by 3 bases and J by 6 bases, 9 bases remained unmatched. Here the CDR3 DNA reads TGTGCCAGTAGTATTTCCACAGGGGGCCCACTCGAGCAGTACTTC. It specifies CASSISTGGPLEQYF.

V usage is TRBV6-5 and J usage is TRBJ2-5; D remains unclear. V gave up 7 bases and J gave up 2 bases, with 14 bases separating them. Germline V CDR1 and CDR2: MNHEY, SVGAGI. This CDR3 is built from 14 residues. Here the CDR3 reads CASTNLMGQETQYF. CDR3 DNA sequence: TGTGCCAGCACCAACTTGATGGGACAAGAGACCCAGTACTTC.

The chain carries TRBV7-8 and TRBJ1-2, with D tentatively TRBD1 (5 bases). Germline V gene data show CDR1 as SGHVS and CDR2 as FQNEAQ. The CDR3 covers 16 residues. Trimming took 2 bases from V and 5 from J, leaving 18 bases between them. CDR3 sequence reads: CASSLKAGLQDYGYTF. Written as DNA, the CDR3 is TGTGCCAGCAGCTTAAAGGCAGGTCTACAGGATTATGGCTACACCTTC.

The chain links TRBV4-3 to TRBJ1-6; D is undetermined. The germline CDR1 and CDR2 sequences are LGHNA and YSLEER. This CDR3 has 18 residues. V was pared by 0 bases and J by 3 bases, with 15 bases between. CDR3 sequence: CASSQDLGGRNYNSPLHF. The CDR3 bases are TGCGCCAGCAGCCAAGATCTAGGAGGGCGGAACTATAATTCACCCCTCCACTTT.

This chain joins TRBV4-3 and TRBJ2-2; 16 bases line up with TRBD2. The CDR3 spans 18 residues. Germline V gene data show CDR1 as LGHNA and CDR2 as YSLEER. The trim removed 6 bases at V and 0 bases at J, leaving 4 bases unmatched. CDR3 coding DNA: TGCGCCAGCAGTTTTGGGACTAGCGGGGGGGCGAACACCGGGGAGCTGTTTTTT. Encoded protein: CASSFGTSGGANTGELFF.

This clone was observed once. The CDR3: CASSLGSYGYTF. The CDR3 DNA reads TGTGCCAGCAGCTTAGGGAGCTATGGCTACACCTTC. This chain connects TRBV13 to TRBJ1-2; D remains ambiguous. V lost 0 bases and J 4 bases, leaving 3 bases between the germline ends. Germline V gene lookup returns CDR1 PRHDT and CDR2 FYEKMQ (reference sequence). The CDR3 has 12 amino acids.

This chain links TRBV5-6 with TRBJ2-7; TRBD2 matches at 7 bases. V shed 2 bases and J 2 bases; nucleotides not matched to a gene: 7. This CDR3 spans 15 amino acids. CDR1 SGHDT and CDR2 YYEEEE come from the germline V gene. CDR3 amino acids: CASSFEAGVAYEQYF. As DNA, the CDR3 is TGTGCCAGCAGCTTCGAGGCGGGGGTAGCCTACGAGCAGTACTTC.

V and J are TRBV6-1 and TRBJ2-7; the D gene is possibly TRBD1 (5 bases). V lost 1 base and J 2 bases, leaving 15 bases between the germline ends. CDR1 is MNHNS and CDR2 is SASEGT in the germline V gene. This CDR3 has 16 residues. The CDR3 nucleotides are TGTGCCAGCAGTGAAGTTTCCTGGGGCGGAACCTACGAGCAGTACTTC. The encoded protein is CASSEVSWGGTYEQYF.

This chain uses TRBV4-3 with TRBJ2-1; D is unclear. The CDR3 has 16 residues. Per the germline V gene, CDR1 is LGHNA and CDR2 is YSLEER. The ends were cut back, 2 bases at V and 9 bases at J, with 20 bases in the middle. For the CDR3, the DNA is TGCGCCAGCAGCCAACCGGGCCTAGAACCCTCGGGTGAGCAGTTCTTC. It is translated as CASSQPGLEPSGEQFF.

This clone came up a few times. This chain joins TRBV6-5 and TRBJ2-7, with D unresolved. This CDR3 region has 13 residues. CDR1 is MNHEY and CDR2 is SVGAGI in the germline V gene. The ends were cut back, 0 bases at V and 5 bases at J, with 8 bases in the middle. The CDR3 loop reads CASSYSEGNEQYF. DNA for the CDR3: TGTGCCAGCAGTTACTCGGAAGGTAACGAGCAGTACTTC.

The V gene is TRBV7-8, the J gene TRBJ2-7; weak D call: TRBD1 (5 bases). The length of the CDR3 is 15 residues. The V and J ends lost 1 base and 2 bases respectively, with 12 bases between them. CDR1 is SGHVS, CDR2 FQNEAQ, per germline. CDR3 sequence (DNA): TGTGCCAGCAGCTTAGAGGCAGGGTTAACCTACGAGCAGTACTTC. This encodes CASSLEAGLTYEQYF.

The CDR3: CASSPSGNEETQYF. The CDR3 region has the DNA TGTGCCAGCAGTCCAAGCGGGAACGAAGAGACCCAGTACTTC. The V call is TRBV2, the J call TRBJ2-5; 7 bases are a match to TRBD2. The ends lost 5 bases at V and 3 bases at J; junction bases unmatched: 6. This CDR3 region has 14 residues. CDR1 and CDR2 from the germline V gene are SNHLY and FYNNEI.

This chain joins TRBV27 and TRBJ2-5; weak D call: TRBD1 (6 bases). Germline V gene lookup returns CDR1 MNHEY and CDR2 SMNVEV (reference sequence). This CDR3 is 15 amino acids long. V was clipped by 3 bases and J by 4 bases, with 15 bases between them. The CDR3 sequence is CASSLRTGQRETQYF. The CDR3, as DNA: TGTGCCAGCAGTTTGAGAACGGGACAAAGAGAGACCCAGTACTTC.

Concerning this clone: The same CDR3 can be traced to other DNA sequences in this sample. The V call is TRBV9, the J call TRBJ2-2, with no clear D. The germline V and J ends were trimmed by 2 bases and 1 base, with 0 bases remaining between them. This CDR3 contains 12 residues. CDR1 and CDR2 (germline): SGDLS, YYNGEE. CDR3 residues: CASSVNTGELFF. For the CDR3, the DNA is TGTGCCAGCAGCGTGAACACCGGGGAGCTGTTTTTT.